This T cell receptor beta chain derives from a study of blood T cell repertoires in COVID-19 (dated by TCRdb to 2020 to 2022). Study-level background: The collaborator samples originated in the United States, Italy and Spain and spanned the acute and convalescent phases of COVID-19. Subjects who had been exposed to COVID-19, were actively infected with it, or had recovered from it provided the deeply sampled blood TCRbeta repertoires that made up the dataset. The material from the prospective study consisted of cDNA or gDNA derived from T cells, B-cell-depleted T cells, or PBMCs. The sample metadata nearly always contained a de-identified subject ID, COVID-19 status, age in years and sex. A freely available public database, intended as a resource for researchers studying the immune response to SARS-CoV-2, is where the repertoires were released. Samples came from the ongoing ImmuneRACE study (first 160 participants) plus 1,254 subjects from 6 global collaborators. HLA class I and class II types, where available, came from metadata supplied by the sample provider rather than from assay-based typing. Overall results and qualifications from the work: The amount of clinical and demographic metadata varied by source and participant and was provided uncurated.

TCRbeta CDR3 regions were amplified from genomic DNA using the immunoSEQ Assay, a bias-controlled multiplex PCR. Per the original workflow: The number of nucleated cells in each sample was estimated from the amplification of reference gene primers within the assay. To quantify the absolute abundance of each unique TCRbeta CDR3 rearrangement, sequence reads were collapsed and filtered. Productive Simpson clonality was computed per sample as the square root of Simpson's diversity index over productive rearrangements. TCRdb re-hosts the immuneACCESS table, in-frame sequences only. Its copies lack some clones; in the studies checked, an unresolved V gene accounts for under half of them, and the cause for the rest is not known. For V, J and clone size, that table is used; D and trimming come from the DNA. The sample includes around 280,000 clones, with around 90% observed a single time. The ten largest make up about 1.7% of the sample.

Points on this clone: Its recognized antigen is unknown. Base qualities are not recorded, but no much larger clone differs from it by a single base.

According to the germline V gene, CDR1 reads MDHEN and CDR2 reads SYDVKM. Here V drops 5 bases and J drops 4 bases, and the junction holds 5 bases not matched to any gene. The CDR3, from cysteine to phenylalanine, totals 15 residues. The DNA shown is the 45-base CDR3, in frame from base 1. Participants in the prospective study were aged about 18 to 95 years, lived in under 30 United States geographic areas, and enrolled through a virtual design. In the prospective study, participants were assigned to cohorts based on the clinical history participants reported in a screening survey and a study questionnaire. Mobile phlebotomists in the prospective study collected whole blood, serum and a nasopharyngeal or oropharyngeal swab from every participant. Additional blood draws and questionnaires over a roughly two-month period could optionally be provided by prospective study participants. Before DNA extraction, prospective study blood samples were shipped either frozen or at room temperature.

The origin of this receptor is a young woman with acute COVID-19. The sequence is built from TRBV28 and TRBJ1-6, with 7 bases in between that match TRBD1. Sequenced sample: PBMCs or T cells enriched from blood (not recorded which). The CDR3 here reads CASSPQGTYNSPLHF. In nucleotides, the sequence is TGTGCCAGCAGTCCACAGGGGACATATAATTCACCCCTCCACTTT. Joined to the reference TRBV28 and TRBJ1-6 proteins, this CDR3 gives the full variable domain: DVKVTQSSRYLVKRTGEKVFLECVQDMDHENMFWYRQDPGLGLRLIYFSYDVKMKEKGDIPEGYSVSREKKERFSLILESASTNQTSMYLCASSPQGTYNSPLHFGNGTRLTVT.